This T cell receptor beta chain is from a study of breast tumors, draining lymph nodes, adjacent tissues. This clonotype was seen repeatedly, ten times or more. Its matching antigen is unknown. Samples came from axillary lymph nodes draining the breast cancer. Per germline, CDR1 DFQATT and CDR2 SNEGSKA (reference sequence). The CDR3 loop spans 13 amino acids. V was clipped by 1 base and J by 6 bases, with 10 bases between them. Study-wide points: The data were judged consistent with most tumor T cells coming from lymph node and expanding in tumor. Tumors had less TCR diversity than lymph nodes, more than nontumor tissue.

TCRdb re-called the multiplex PCR reads through MiXCR, storing one row per CDR3 protein. The sample consists of fewer than 140,000 distinct CDR3 sequences, 30% of them appearing once. V usage is TRBV20-1 and J usage is TRBJ1-5, with D uncertain. The sequencing input was axillary lymph node tissue. This TCR was recovered from a female donor with breast cancer. Some clones in this sample may be carry-over from other donors' samples. CDR3 nucleotides: TGCAGTGCTAGAGCTAGGGCCGGTCAGCCCCAGCATTTT. Translating gives CSARARAGQPQHF.